This is a list of T cell receptor beta chains from one sample in a study of shared clonotypes between healthy human individuals. Sequenced by immunoSEQ multiplex PCR; TCRdb stores in-frame clones only, minus some. The table shows around 700,000 clones, with around 78% occurring only once. The specimen sequenced was memory CD4+ T cells sorted from blood. These receptors were obtained from a woman aged 25-40 years in good health. CDR3s include the opening cysteine and the closing phenylalanine or tryptophan. D genes are given only for firm matches. Size values are once, few and many counts, or a class for expanded clones, and some rows have none.

d_call j_call v_call clone_size cdr3_nt cdr3_aa
. TRBJ2-7 TRBV12-2 few TGTGCAAGTCGCTTGGTGCGGGAGTTCTACGAGCAGTACTTC CASRLVREFYEQYF
. TRBJ2-2 TRBV5-1 . TGCGCCAGCAGCTTGGAGGGGCCGACTAGATCCGGGGAGCTGTTTTTT CASSLEGPTRSGELFF
TRBD1 TRBJ1-4 TRBV6-1 . TGTGCCAGCAGTGGGACAGGGGAGGAAAAACTGTTTTTT CASSGTGEEKLFF
. TRBJ1-1 TRBV28 . TGTGCCAGCCCTTCGACGACAGGTTTTGTGAACACTGAAGCTTTCTTT CASPSTTGFVNTEAFF
TRBD1 TRBJ2-7 TRBV11-2 . TGTGCCAGCCGAGGACAGGGGTACTACGAGCAGTACTTC CASRGQGYYEQYF
. TRBJ2-4 TRBV6-1 many TGTGCCAGCAGTGATCCTCGGGGTTGGGTCATTCAGTACTTC CASSDPRGWVIQYF
TRBD1 TRBJ1-4 TRBV6-5 few TGTGCCAGCAGTTACCGGTCGACAGGGTGGGAAAAACTGTTTTTT CASSYRSTGWEKLFF
. TRBJ1-2 TRBV5-1 . TGCGCCAGCAGCTTAGGCGGGGGAAGGCTCGGTGGCTACACCTTC CASSLGGGRLGGYTF
. TRBJ2-7 TRBV5-4 . TGTGCCAGCAGCTTGGAACCGGGCCCCCTCGAGCAGTACTTC CASSLEPGPLEQYF
TRBD2 TRBJ2-3 TRBV5-1 . TGCGCCAGCAGCTGGGGACTAGCCACAGATACGCAGTATTTT CASSWGLATDTQYF
TRBD2 TRBJ2-7 TRBV6-4 . TGTGCCAGGAACGAGCGGGAATTGAGGGAGCAGTACTTC CARNERELREQYF
. TRBJ2-1 TRBV2 . TGTGCCAGCAGTGAAAACAGGGGAGGCAATGAGCAGTTCTTC CASSENRGGNEQFF
TRBD2 TRBJ2-7 TRBV11-3 . TGTGCCAGCAGCTTAGGGACTAGCGCCTACGAGCAGTACTTC CASSLGTSAYEQYF
TRBD1 TRBJ2-7 TRBV5-4 . TGTGCCAGCAGCTGGGGACAGGAGGGGACCTACGAGCAGTACTTC CASSWGQEGTYEQYF
. TRBJ2-5 TRBV6-5 . TGTGCCAGCAGTCGCCCTCCAGAGACCCAGTACTTC CASSRPPETQYF
TRBD2 TRBJ2-7 TRBV27 . TGTGCCAGCAGTCCCTGGGTAGCGGGAGGTTCTGCCTACGAGCAGTACTTC CASSPWVAGGSAYEQYF
TRBD1 TRBJ1-3 TRBV20-1 . TGCAGTACGGGACAGGGGAACACCATATATTTT CSTGQGNTIYF
TRBD2 TRBJ2-7 TRBV6-5 . TGTGCCAGCAGTTACGGGGGGGTGCCCTACGAGCAGTACTTC CASSYGGVPYEQYF
TRBD2 TRBJ2-7 TRBV5-1 . TGCGCCAGCAGCTTGGGTAATACGGGGGGATCCTACGAGCAGTACTTC CASSLGNTGGSYEQYF
TRBD2 TRBJ2-1 TRBV11-1 . TGTGCCAGCAAAAGCGGGAGGGCCACCTACAATGAGCAGTTCTTC CASKSGRATYNEQFF
TRBD1 TRBJ1-4 TRBV6-7 . TGTGCCAGCAGTTACTCCGGGACAGGGGGCGAAAAACTGTTTTTT CASSYSGTGGEKLFF
. TRBJ2-1 TRBV28 . TGTGCCAGCACCACGGCCCGGGGTTGGGGGCAGTTCTTC CASTTARGWGQFF
. TRBJ2-7 TRBV18 . TGTGCCAGCTCCCGGGACTCCAGCTCCTACGAGCAGTACTTC CASSRDSSSYEQYF
. TRBJ1-4 TRBV29-1 . TGCAGCGTTGGAGTCGACGTTAATGAAAAACTGTTTTTT CSVGVDVNEKLFF
TRBD2 TRBJ2-5 TRBV11-2 once TGTGCCAGCACCACGACTAGCGGGAGGCCCATGCGGTACTTC CASTTTSGRPMRYF
. TRBJ2-1 TRBV5-4 few TGTGCCAGCAGCTTGTCCATCGGGGAATACAATGAGCAGTTCTTC CASSLSIGEYNEQFF
TRBD2 TRBJ2-7 TRBV5-8 . TGTGCCAGCAGCCCGAAGATTGACGGGAGGCGCTACGAGCAGTACTTC CASSPKIDGRRYEQYF
. TRBJ2-2 TRBV4-2 many TGTGCCAGCAGCTCGACGGGGCGCGAGGTGAACACCGGGGAGCTGTTTTTT CASSSTGREVNTGELFF
. TRBJ2-3 TRBV6-1 . TGTGCCAGCAGTGAACAGGGAGTTATTGCAGATACGCAGTATTTT CASSEQGVIADTQYF
TRBD2 TRBJ2-3 TRBV15 . TGTGCCACCAGCAGAGATTGGGCTAGCGGGAGTTCAGATACGCAGTATTTT CATSRDWASGSSDTQYF
. TRBJ2-6 TRBV30 . TGTGCCCAAGAGGCGACGCGCGGGGCCAACGTCCTGACTTTC CAQEATRGANVLTF
TRBD1 TRBJ1-4 TRBV2 . TGTGCCAGCAGGGGGCAGGGGGCCCACGGGGAAAAACTGTTTTTT CASRGQGAHGEKLFF
. TRBJ1-2 TRBV2 . TGTGCCAGGAAGGGAGACAACTATGGCTACACCTTC CARKGDNYGYTF
TRBD1 TRBJ2-7 TRBV6-1 . TGTGCCAGCAGTCGGACAGGTTACGAGCAGTACTTC CASSRTGYEQYF
. TRBJ2-7 TRBV19 . TGTGCCAGTAGTATAGACAGGACCTCCTACGAGCAGTACTTC CASSIDRTSYEQYF
. TRBJ2-7 TRBV28 once TGTGCCCATATGGGCCTATACTCCTACGAGCAGTACTTC CAHMGLYSYEQYF
TRBD2 TRBJ2-1 TRBV5-1 . TGCGCCAGCAGCTTGAGCCTAGCGGGTGACAATGAGCAGTTCTTC CASSLSLAGDNEQFF
. TRBJ2-7 TRBV6-5 . TGTGCCAGCAGTTCCCAGGACAAATACGAGCAGTACTTC CASSSQDKYEQYF
. TRBJ1-5 TRBV4-1 . TGCGCCAGCAGCCGCGTCGAGGGGGGGAGTCAGCCCCAGCATTTT CASSRVEGGSQPQHF
TRBD2 TRBJ2-3 TRBV6-1 . TGTGCCAGCCGGGTAGCGGGAGGGGTTACGCAGTATTTT CASRVAGGVTQYF
. TRBJ2-1 TRBV7-2 . TGTGCCAGCAGGCCTGACGAGTCCTACAATGAGCAGTTCTTC CASRPDESYNEQFF
. TRBJ2-7 TRBV29-1 many TGCAGCGGGACGAACACCTACGAGCAGTACTTC CSGTNTYEQYF
TRBD1 TRBJ2-3 TRBV5-1 . TGCGCCAGCAGCCTCGGGACAGTAACAGATACGCAGTATTTT CASSLGTVTDTQYF
. TRBJ1-4 TRBV7-9 . TGTGCCAGCAGCCAACCGGGACCGCTAGAAAAACTGTTTTTT CASSQPGPLEKLFF
. TRBJ1-2 TRBV28 . TGTGCCAGCAGTTTATTTGACACCAACTATGGCTACACCTTC CASSLFDTNYGYTF
TRBD1 TRBJ1-1 TRBV4-1 . TGCGCCAGCAGCCGAAACCGGGACAGGGGTACTGAAGCTTTCTTT CASSRNRDRGTEAFF
. TRBJ2-3 TRBV19 . TGTGCCACCCATACGACAGGTTCCACAGATACGCAGTATTTT CATHTTGSTDTQYF
. TRBJ2-5 TRBV2 . TGTGCCAGCAGAAAAACGGGACTGCCCCAAGAGACCCAGTACTTC CASRKTGLPQETQYF
. TRBJ1-3 TRBV5-1 many TGCGCCAGCAGCTTGAGTGCGGGTTCTGGAAACACCATATATTTT CASSLSAGSGNTIYF
TRBD1 TRBJ2-7 TRBV25-1 . TGTGCCAGCAGTGACGTGCCGGGAGGACAGGGGGGGGTATACGAGCAGTACTTC CASSDVPGGQGGVYEQYF
TRBD1 TRBJ1-5 TRBV25-1 few TGTGCCAGCAGAGGACAGGGGCGTCAGCCCCAGCATTTT CASRGQGRQPQHF
. TRBJ2-7 TRBV5-4 . TGTGCCAGCAGCTCCATGAATCCCTACGAGCAGTACTTC CASSSMNPYEQYF
. TRBJ2-7 TRBV7-4 . TGTGCCAGCAGCCCCTACATTGAGGAGCAGTACTTC CASSPYIEEQYF
. TRBJ1-5 TRBV19 . TGTGCCAGTACCATCCCAGGCCGCGATCAGCCCCAGCATTTT CASTIPGRDQPQHF
TRBD1 TRBJ1-3 TRBV2 . TGTGCCAGCAATCCGGGACAGGGAGAAAACACCATATATTTT CASNPGQGENTIYF
. TRBJ2-3 TRBV25-1 . TGTGCCAGCAGTGATCATATGGATACGCAGTATTTT CASSDHMDTQYF